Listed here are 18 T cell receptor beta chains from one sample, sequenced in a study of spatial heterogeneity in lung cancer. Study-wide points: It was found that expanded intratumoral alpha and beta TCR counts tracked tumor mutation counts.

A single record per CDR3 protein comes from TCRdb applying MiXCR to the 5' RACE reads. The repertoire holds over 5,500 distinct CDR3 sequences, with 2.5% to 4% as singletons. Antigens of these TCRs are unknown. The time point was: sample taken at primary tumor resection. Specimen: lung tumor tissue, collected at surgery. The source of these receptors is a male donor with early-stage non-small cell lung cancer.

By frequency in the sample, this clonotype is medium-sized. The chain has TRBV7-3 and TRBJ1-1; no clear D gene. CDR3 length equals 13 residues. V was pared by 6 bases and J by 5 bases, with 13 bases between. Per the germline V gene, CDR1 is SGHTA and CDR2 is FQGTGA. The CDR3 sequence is CASRKWDGTEAFF. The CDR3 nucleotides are TGTGCCAGCAGGAAATGGGATGGGACTGAAGCTTTCTTT.

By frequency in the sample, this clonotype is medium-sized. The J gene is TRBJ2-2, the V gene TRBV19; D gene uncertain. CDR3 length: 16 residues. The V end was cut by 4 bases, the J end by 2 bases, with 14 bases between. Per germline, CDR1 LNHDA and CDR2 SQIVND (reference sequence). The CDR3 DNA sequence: TGTGCCAGTAGTACCTTCCACGGCTTAAACACCGGGGAGCTGTTTTTT. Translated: CASSTFHGLNTGELFF. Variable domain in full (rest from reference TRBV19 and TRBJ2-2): DGGITQSPKYLFRKEGQNVTLSCEQNLNHDAMYWYRQDPGQGLRLIYYSQIVNDFQKGDIAEGYSVSREKKESFPLTVTSAQKNPTAFYLCASSTFHGLNTGELFFGEGSRLTVL.

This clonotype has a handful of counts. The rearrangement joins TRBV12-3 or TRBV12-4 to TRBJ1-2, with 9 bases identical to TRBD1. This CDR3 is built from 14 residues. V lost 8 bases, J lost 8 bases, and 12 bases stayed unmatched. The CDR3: CASRTGEGIGGYTF. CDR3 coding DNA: TGTGCCAGCCGGACAGGGGAGGGCATCGGGGGCTACACCTTC.

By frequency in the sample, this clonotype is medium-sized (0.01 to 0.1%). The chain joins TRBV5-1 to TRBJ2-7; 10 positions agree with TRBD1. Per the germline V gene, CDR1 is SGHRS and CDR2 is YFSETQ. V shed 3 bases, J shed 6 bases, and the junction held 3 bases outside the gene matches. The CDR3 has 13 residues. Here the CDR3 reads CASSYGQGGEQYF. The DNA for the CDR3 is TGCGCCAGCAGCTACGGACAGGGGGGCGAGCAGTACTTC.

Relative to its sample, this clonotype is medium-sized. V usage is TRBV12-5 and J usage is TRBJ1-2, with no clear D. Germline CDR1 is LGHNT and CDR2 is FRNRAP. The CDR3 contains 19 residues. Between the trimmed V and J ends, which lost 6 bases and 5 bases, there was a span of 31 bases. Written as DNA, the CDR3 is TGTGCTAGTGGCCCAGCCTCCGAACACGTAGTACTCCGGCCTTATGGCTACACCTTC. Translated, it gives CASGPASEHVVLRPYGYTF.

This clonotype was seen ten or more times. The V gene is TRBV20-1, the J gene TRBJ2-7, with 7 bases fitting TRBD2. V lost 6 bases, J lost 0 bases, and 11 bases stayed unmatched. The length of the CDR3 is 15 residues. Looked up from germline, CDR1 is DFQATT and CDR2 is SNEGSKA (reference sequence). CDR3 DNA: TGCAGTGCCAGGAGGGGTCCGGGGGGCTCCTACGAGCAGTACTTC. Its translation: CSARRGPGGSYEQYF.

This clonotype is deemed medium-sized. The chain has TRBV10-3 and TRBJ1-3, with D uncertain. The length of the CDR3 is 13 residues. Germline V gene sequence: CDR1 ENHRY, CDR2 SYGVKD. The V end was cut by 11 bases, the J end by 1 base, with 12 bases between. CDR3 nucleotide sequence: TGTGCCGTCGAAGGGTTGTCTGGAAACACCATATATTTT. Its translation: CAVEGLSGNTIYF.

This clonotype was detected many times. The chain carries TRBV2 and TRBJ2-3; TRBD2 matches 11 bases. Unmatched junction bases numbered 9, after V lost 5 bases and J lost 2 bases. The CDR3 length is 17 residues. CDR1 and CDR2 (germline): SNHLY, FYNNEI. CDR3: CASSWPLAGGSTDTQYF. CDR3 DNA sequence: TGTGCCAGCAGTTGGCCGTTAGCGGGAGGGTCCACAGATACGCAGTATTTT.

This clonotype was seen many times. CDR3: CSARPPGARTEAFF. The CDR3 DNA reads TGCAGTGCTAGACCTCCGGGGGCAAGGACTGAAGCTTTCTTT. The chain combines TRBV20-1 with TRBJ1-1; a possible D gene is TRBD1 (6 bases). The germline V and J ends were trimmed by 2 bases and 5 bases, with 15 bases remaining between them. Germline-derived CDR1 and CDR2 are DFQATT and SNEGSKA (reference sequence). CDR3 length equals 14 residues.

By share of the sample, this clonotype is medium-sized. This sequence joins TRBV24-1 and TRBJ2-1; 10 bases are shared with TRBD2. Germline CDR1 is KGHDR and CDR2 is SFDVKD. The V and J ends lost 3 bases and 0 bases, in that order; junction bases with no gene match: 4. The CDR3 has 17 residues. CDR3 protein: CATSDTGLADSYNEQFF. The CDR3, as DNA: TGTGCCACCAGTGATACAGGACTAGCGGACTCCTACAATGAGCAGTTCTTC.

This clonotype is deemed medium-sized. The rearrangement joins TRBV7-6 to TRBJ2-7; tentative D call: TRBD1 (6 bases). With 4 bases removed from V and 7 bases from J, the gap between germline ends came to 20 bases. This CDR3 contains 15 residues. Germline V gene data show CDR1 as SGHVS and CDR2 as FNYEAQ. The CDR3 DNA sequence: TGTGCCAGCAGCTCTGAACAGGGCGCGTTGAGGGAGCAGTACTTC. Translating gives CASSSEQGALREQYF.

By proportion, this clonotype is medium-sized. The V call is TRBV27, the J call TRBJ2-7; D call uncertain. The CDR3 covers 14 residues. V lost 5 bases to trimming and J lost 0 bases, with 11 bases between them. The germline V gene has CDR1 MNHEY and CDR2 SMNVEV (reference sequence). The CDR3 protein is CASSGNGPSYEQYF. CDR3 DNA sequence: TGTGCCAGCAGTGGTAACGGGCCCTCCTACGAGCAGTACTTC.

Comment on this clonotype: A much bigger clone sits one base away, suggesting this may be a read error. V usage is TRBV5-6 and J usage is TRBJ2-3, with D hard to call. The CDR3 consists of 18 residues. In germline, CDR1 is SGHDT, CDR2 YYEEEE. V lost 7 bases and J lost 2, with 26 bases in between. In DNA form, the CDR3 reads TGTGCCAGCGCACGGCCTCCCGCACTCGGGTGTAACACAGATACGCAGTATTTT. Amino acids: CASARPPALGCNTDTQYF.

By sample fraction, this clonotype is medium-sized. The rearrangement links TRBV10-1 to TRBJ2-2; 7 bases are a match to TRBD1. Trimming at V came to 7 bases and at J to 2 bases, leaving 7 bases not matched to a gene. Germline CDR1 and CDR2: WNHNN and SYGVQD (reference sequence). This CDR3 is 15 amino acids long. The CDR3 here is CASTEGTVNTGELFF. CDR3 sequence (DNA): TGCGCCAGCACCGAAGGGACAGTCAACACCGGGGAGCTGTTTTTT.

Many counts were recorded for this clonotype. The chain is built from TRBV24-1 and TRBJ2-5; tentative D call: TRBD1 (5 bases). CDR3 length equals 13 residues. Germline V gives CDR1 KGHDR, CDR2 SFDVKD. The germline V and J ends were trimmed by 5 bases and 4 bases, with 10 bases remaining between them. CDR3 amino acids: CATSGRGRETQYF. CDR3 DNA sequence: TGTGCCACCAGTGGAAGGGGCAGAGAGACCCAGTACTTC.

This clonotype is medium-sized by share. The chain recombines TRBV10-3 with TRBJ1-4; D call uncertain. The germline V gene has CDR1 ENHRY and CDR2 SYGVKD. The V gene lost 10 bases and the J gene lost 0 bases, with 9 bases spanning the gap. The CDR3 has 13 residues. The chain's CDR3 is CATGDATNEKLFF. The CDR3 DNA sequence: TGTGCCACCGGTGATGCAACTAATGAAAAACTGTTTTTT.

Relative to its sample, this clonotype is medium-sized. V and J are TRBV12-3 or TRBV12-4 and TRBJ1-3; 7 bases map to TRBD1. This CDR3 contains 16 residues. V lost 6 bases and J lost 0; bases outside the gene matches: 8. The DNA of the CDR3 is TGTGCCAGCAGCAGGGGGGACGGACGCTCTGGAAACACCATATATTTT. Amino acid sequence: CASSRGDGRSGNTIYF.

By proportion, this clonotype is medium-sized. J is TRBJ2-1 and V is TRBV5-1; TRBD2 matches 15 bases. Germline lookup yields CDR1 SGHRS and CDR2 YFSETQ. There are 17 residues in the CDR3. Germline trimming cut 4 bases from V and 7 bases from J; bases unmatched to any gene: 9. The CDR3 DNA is TGCGCCAGCAGCAGGGGACTAGCGGGAGGCCTTCAGAATGAGCAGTTCTTC. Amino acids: CASSRGLAGGLQNEQFF.